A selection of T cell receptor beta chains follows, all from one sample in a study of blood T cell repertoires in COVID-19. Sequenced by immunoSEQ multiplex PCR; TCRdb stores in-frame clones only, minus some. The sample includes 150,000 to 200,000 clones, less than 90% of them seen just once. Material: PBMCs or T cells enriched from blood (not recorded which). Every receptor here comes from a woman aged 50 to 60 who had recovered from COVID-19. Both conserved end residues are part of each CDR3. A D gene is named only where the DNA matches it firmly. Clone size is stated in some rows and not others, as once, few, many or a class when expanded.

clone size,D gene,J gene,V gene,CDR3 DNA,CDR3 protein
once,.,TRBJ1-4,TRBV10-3,TGTGCCATCTCCATCCAGGGTGAAAAACTGTTTTTT,CAISIQGEKLFF
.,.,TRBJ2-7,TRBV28,TGTGCCAGCAGTTTTTGGAGGACGGCATACGAGCAGTACTTC,CASSFWRTAYEQYF
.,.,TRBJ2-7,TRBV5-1,TGCGCCAGCAGCATATCTAGGGGGATAAATTACGAGCAGTACTTC,CASSISRGINYEQYF
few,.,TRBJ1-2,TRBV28,TGTGCCAGCAGTTGGGGGGGGATCTATGGCTACACCTTC,CASSWGGIYGYTF
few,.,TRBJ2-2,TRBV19,TGTGCCAGTAGTCGAGAAGTTGGCAGGGGGGACACCGGGGAGCTGTTTTTT,CASSREVGRGDTGELFF
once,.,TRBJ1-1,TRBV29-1,TGCAGCGTTGAAAAGGACAGCACAAATGAAGCTTTCTTT,CSVEKDSTNEAFF
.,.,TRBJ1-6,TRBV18,TGTGCCAGCTCACCACTCGGACAGTTTCAGTTCGGTAATTCACCCCTCCACTTT,CASSPLGQFQFGNSPLHF
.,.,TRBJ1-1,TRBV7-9,TGTGCCAGCAGCTCGCAGGGGACGAACACTGAAGCTTTCTTT,CASSSQGTNTEAFF
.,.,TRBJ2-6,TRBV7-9,TGTGCCAGCAGCTTAACGATCCTGGGAGACTACTCTGGGGCCAACGTCCTGACTTTC,CASSLTILGDYSGANVLTF
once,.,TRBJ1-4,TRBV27,TGTGCCAGCAGTTTATATGGGAGTTGGAATGAAAAACTGTTTTTT,CASSLYGSWNEKLFF
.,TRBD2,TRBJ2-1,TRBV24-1,TGTGCCACCAGTGACGCTAGCGGGATGAAAAATGAGCAGTTCTTC,CATSDASGMKNEQFF
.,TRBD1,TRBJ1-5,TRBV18,TGTGCCAGCTCACGGACAGGGGGTGACAATCAGCCCCAGCATTTT,CASSRTGGDNQPQHF
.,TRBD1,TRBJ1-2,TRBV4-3,TGCGCCAGCAGCCAAGCGGGACAGCCCTATGGCTACACCTTC,CASSQAGQPYGYTF
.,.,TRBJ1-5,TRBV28,TGTGCCAGCAGGGGCGGGACTTATAGCAATCAGCCCCAGCATTTT,CASRGGTYSNQPQHF
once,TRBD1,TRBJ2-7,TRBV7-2,TGTGCCAGCAGCTATGACAGGGATTACGAGCAGTACTTC,CASSYDRDYEQYF
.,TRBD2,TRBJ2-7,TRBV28,TGTGCCAGCAGTTGGGGAGCGGGAAACTACGAGCAGTACTTC,CASSWGAGNYEQYF
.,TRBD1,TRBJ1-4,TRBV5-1,TGCGTCAGCAGCGGAGGGACAGCAACTAATGAAAAACTGTTTTTT,CVSSGGTATNEKLFF
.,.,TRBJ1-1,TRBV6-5,TGTGCCAGCAGTAGGGCAGGGGCCACTGAAGCTTTCTTT,CASSRAGATEAFF
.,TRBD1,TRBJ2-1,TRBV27,TGTGCCAGCAGTTCCCCCTTCAGGGGGCGACAAACAAATGAGCAGTTCTTC,CASSSPFRGRQTNEQFF
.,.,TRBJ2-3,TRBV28,TGTGCCAGCAGTTTGTCCCCACAGGGTGTAGATACGCAGTATTTT,CASSLSPQGVDTQYF
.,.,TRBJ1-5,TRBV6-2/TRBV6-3,TGTGCCAGCACCCCCGGACAGCCCATAGCGATCAATCAGCCCCAGCATTTT,CASTPGQPIAINQPQHF
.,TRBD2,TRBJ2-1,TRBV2,TGTGCCAGCAGTGAATGGACTAGCATCGTTGAGCAGTTCTTC,CASSEWTSIVEQFF
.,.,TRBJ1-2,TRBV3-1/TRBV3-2,TGTGCCAGCAGCCTCCGGGGGGGGGCTAACTATGGCTACACCTTC,CASSLRGGANYGYTF
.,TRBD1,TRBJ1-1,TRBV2,TGTGCCAGCATCGGGACAGGGGACGCTTTCTTT,CASIGTGDAFF
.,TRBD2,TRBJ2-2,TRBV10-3,TGTGCCATCAGCTGGACTAGCGGGGGGGCTTCAGGTACCGGGGAGCTGTTTTTT,CAISWTSGGASGTGELFF
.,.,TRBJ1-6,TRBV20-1,TGCAGTGCTAGTCCCGTTGGAGGGAATTCACCCCTCCACTTT,CSASPVGGNSPLHF
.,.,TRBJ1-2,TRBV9,TGTGCCAGCAGCTGGGCGGGATATGGCTACACCTTC,CASSWAGYGYTF
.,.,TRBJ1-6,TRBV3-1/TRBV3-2,TGTGCCAGCAGCCAACGGGACGTCACGGGGGTTTCACCCCTCCACTTT,CASSQRDVTGVSPLHF
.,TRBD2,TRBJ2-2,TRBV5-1,TGCGCCAGCAGCTCCCCGGGAGGGGTTAACACCGGGGAGCTGTTTTTT,CASSSPGGVNTGELFF
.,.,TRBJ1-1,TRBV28,TGTGCCAGCAGTCCCCGCAGGATGAACACTGAAGCTTTCTTT,CASSPRRMNTEAFF
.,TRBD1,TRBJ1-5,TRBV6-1,TGTGCCAGCAGTGCCCTGGACAGGGGGCACAATCAGCCCCAGCATTTT,CASSALDRGHNQPQHF
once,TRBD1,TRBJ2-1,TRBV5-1,TGCGCCAGCAGCCCGGTGACAGGGAACTTCAATGAGCAGTTCTTC,CASSPVTGNFNEQFF
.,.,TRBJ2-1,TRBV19,TGTGCCAGTAATAGGCGGGATGAGCAGTTCTTC,CASNRRDEQFF
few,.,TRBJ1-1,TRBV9,TGTGCCAGCAGCCCCATCCGACGGGGGGAAGCTTTCTTT,CASSPIRRGEAFF
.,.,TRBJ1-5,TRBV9,TGTGCCAGCAGCAGACCTCCGGGTACAGGGCCCCAGCATTTT,CASSRPPGTGPQHF
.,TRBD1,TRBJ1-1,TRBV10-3,TGTGCCGCCAAGACAGGGCCAAACACTGAAGCTTTCTTT,CAAKTGPNTEAFF